The 16 T cell receptor beta chains listed next were all sequenced from one sample in a study of shared clonotypes between healthy human individuals. Naive-designated CD8 cells lacked CD45RO, were positively enriched for CCR7, and omitted terminally differentiated effector memory CD45RA+ cells. Sequenced by immunoSEQ multiplex PCR; TCRdb stores in-frame clones only, minus some. Of 600,000 or so clones listed, about 98% are singletons. The sequenced sample consisted of naive CD8+ T cells sorted from blood. The receptors were sampled from a man aged 25 to 40 in good health.

Concerning this clone itself: Different DNA sequences within this sample yield the same CDR3. CDR3 bases: TGTGCCAGCAGTTTGACAGGGATCCACGAGCAGTACTTC. Its translation: CASSLTGIHEQYF. This chain uses TRBV27 with TRBJ2-7, with 7 bases that match TRBD1. The V gene's germline CDR1 is MNHEY and CDR2 SMNVEV (reference sequence). CDR3 size: 13 residues. V lost 3 bases, J lost 5 bases, and 4 bases stayed unmatched.

The genes are TRBV4-1 and TRBJ1-1, with D unclear. The CDR3 is 14 residues long. V lost 1 base and J lost 3, with 9 bases in between. Germline V lookup: CDR1 MGHRA, CDR2 YSYEKL. In DNA, the CDR3 is TGCGCCAGCAGCCAAGGGGATGGGTACACTGAAGCTTTCTTT. Protein product: CASSQGDGYTEAFF.

The rearrangement links TRBV7-9 to TRBJ2-5; D unclear. Germline loops: CDR1 SEHNR, CDR2 FQNEAQ (reference sequence). The CDR3 length is 15 residues. V shed 4 bases and J shed 5 bases, with 17 bases lying between them. CDR3 in amino acids: CASSSWLFGGETQYF. The CDR3 coding sequence is TGTGCCAGCAGCTCTTGGCTATTTGGTGGGGAGACCCAGTACTTC.

The V call is TRBV28, the J call TRBJ2-7; 9 nucleotides align to TRBD1. CDR3 length equals 15 residues. CDR1 is MDHEN, CDR2 SYDVKM, per germline. V dropped 7 bases and J dropped 9; count of bases not matched to a gene: 16. The CDR3 DNA follows: TGTGCCAGCATTCCGAGAGGACAGGGGCCAAGTAGGCAGTACTTC. Protein product: CASIPRGQGPSRQYF.

This chain connects TRBV7-9 to TRBJ2-7; D unclear. This CDR3 has 15 residues. In germline, CDR1 is SEHNR, CDR2 FQNEAQ (reference sequence). Trimming shortened V by 1 base and J by 0 bases, and 10 bases separated the two germline ends. CDR3 in amino acids: CASSLGDPSSYEQYF. The CDR3 nucleotides are TGTGCCAGCAGCTTAGGAGACCCCAGCTCCTACGAGCAGTACTTC. The whole variable domain, filled in from reference TRBV7-9 and TRBJ2-7, reads DTGVSQNPRHKITKRGQNVTFRCDPISEHNRLYWYRQTLGQGPEFLTYFQNEAQLEKSRLLSDRFSAERPKGSFSTLEIQRTEQGDSAMYLCASSLGDPSSYEQYFGPGTRLTVT.

The rearrangement joins TRBV7-2 to TRBJ2-2; D is unresolved. V was clipped by 1 base and J by 10 bases, with 16 bases between them. This CDR3 region has 15 residues. Germline CDR1 reads SGHTA; CDR2 reads FQGNSA. CDR3 DNA: TGTGCCAGCAGCTTAGTTGGTTTCTTTGTAGAGGAGCTGTTTTTT. This gives the protein CASSLVGFFVEELFF.

For the CDR3, the DNA is TGTGCCAGCAGCTACAGTGGCAGGGTCGCTGAAGCTTTCTTT. Its translation: CASSYSGRVAEAFF. This chain links TRBV7-9 with TRBJ1-1; D perhaps matches TRBD1 (5 bases). Trimming pared 4 bases from V and 6 bases from J, leaving 15 bases between. Germline V gene lookup returns CDR1 SEHNR and CDR2 FQNEAQ (reference sequence). The CDR3 consists of 14 residues.

The CDR3 here is CSARDGNQETQYF. The CDR3 DNA is TGCAGCGCTCGGGACGGAAACCAAGAGACCCAGTACTTC. This rearrangement joins TRBV29-1 to TRBJ2-5; TRBD1 or TRBD2 may be the D gene (5 bases each). This CDR3 region has 13 residues. Germline V CDR1 and CDR2: SQVTM, ANQGSEA. Trimming took 7 bases from V and 0 from J, leaving 12 bases between them. The full variable domain, rest sourced from reference TRBV29-1 and TRBJ2-5, is SAVISQKPSRDICQRGTSLTIQCQVDSQVTMMFWYRQQPGQSLTLIATANQGSEATYESGFVIDKFPISRPNLTFSTLTVSNMSPEDSSIYLCSARDGNQETQYFGPGTRLLVL.

The V and J genes are TRBV19 and TRBJ2-1; 7 bases are a match to TRBD2. The junction had 3 bases not matched to a gene; V was cut back by 5 bases and J by 2 bases. The CDR3 is 14 amino acids. Germline-derived CDR1 and CDR2 are LNHDA and SQIVND (reference sequence). The CDR3 sequence is CASSSSGAYNEQFF. CDR3 DNA: TGTGCCAGTAGTTCAAGCGGGGCCTACAATGAGCAGTTCTTC.

The chain has TRBV15 and TRBJ2-1; 9 bases agree with TRBD1. The CDR3 loop spans 15 amino acids. The V gene end was trimmed by 5 bases and the J gene end by 7 bases; junction bases not matched to a gene: 9. Germline CDR1 LNHNV, CDR2 YYDKDF (reference sequence). CDR3 sequence: CATSPAMDRGNEQFF. CDR3 bases: TGTGCCACCAGCCCAGCTATGGACAGGGGTAATGAGCAGTTCTTC.

The chain employs TRBV28 and TRBJ2-7, with D possibly being TRBD1 (5 bases). The CDR3 spans 16 residues. V was shortened by 3 bases and J by 2 bases, with 17 bases between the two germline ends. CDR1 and CDR2 (germline): MDHEN, SYDVKM. The CDR3 DNA follows: TGTGCCAGCAGTTTTTCACAGGCTCGCCCAACCTACGAGCAGTACTTC. It encodes CASSFSQARPTYEQYF. The whole variable domain, remainder taken from reference TRBV28 and TRBJ2-7, is DVKVTQSSRYLVKRTGEKVFLECVQDMDHENMFWYRQDPGLGLRLIYFSYDVKMKEKGDIPEGYSVSREKKERFSLILESASTNQTSMYLCASSFSQARPTYEQYFGPGTRLTVT.

This chain connects TRBV9 to TRBJ2-1; 10 bases match TRBD2. The CDR3 spans 17 residues. Germline-derived CDR1 and CDR2 are SGDLS and YYNGEE. V gave up 1 base and J gave up 3 bases; unmatched junction bases: 7. The CDR3 region has the DNA TGTGCCAGCAGCGTATCTCGAGCTAGCGGGAGCTACAATGAGCAGTTCTTC. Translation gives CASSVSRASGSYNEQFF.

The genes are TRBV30 and TRBJ2-7; D gene unclear. The CDR3 spans 12 residues. The V and J ends lost 7 bases and 1 base respectively, with 11 bases between them. The germline V gene has CDR1 GTSNPN and CDR2 SVGIG (reference sequence). CDR3 in DNA: TGTGCCTCGAAAAGGTCTTCCTACGAGCAGTACTTC. This sequence encodes CASKRSSYEQYF.

This clone was found once. The chain is built from TRBV9 and TRBJ2-7, with D possibly being TRBD1 (5 bases). The CDR3 is 16 residues long. From germline, CDR1 is SGDLS and CDR2 YYNGEE. V was trimmed by 0 bases and J by 2 bases, leaving 15 bases between them. The CDR3 loop is CASSVGSRAGPYEQYF. The CDR3 coding sequence is TGTGCCAGCAGCGTAGGTTCCAGGGCAGGCCCCTACGAGCAGTACTTC.

Comments on this clone: The same CDR3 arises from other DNA sequences in this sample as well. The rearrangement joins TRBV6-5 to TRBJ2-7; TRBD1 matches 10 bases. The CDR3 extends over 14 amino acids. V lost 0 bases, J lost 4 bases, and 0 bases stayed unmatched. The germline gives CDR1 MNHEY, CDR2 SVGAGI. CDR3 in DNA: TGTGCCAGCAGTTACTCGGGACAGGGGTACGAGCAGTACTTC. Encoded protein: CASSYSGQGYEQYF.

The J gene is TRBJ2-1, the V gene TRBV7-9, with D unresolved. Trimming left V 5 bases short and J 1 base short, with 9 bases between. The CDR3 consists of 14 residues. The germline V gene encodes CDR1 SEHNR and CDR2 FQNEAQ (reference sequence). The CDR3 reads CASSPPGSYNEQFF. In DNA, the CDR3 is TGTGCCAGCAGCCCCCCTGGGTCCTACAATGAGCAGTTCTTC.